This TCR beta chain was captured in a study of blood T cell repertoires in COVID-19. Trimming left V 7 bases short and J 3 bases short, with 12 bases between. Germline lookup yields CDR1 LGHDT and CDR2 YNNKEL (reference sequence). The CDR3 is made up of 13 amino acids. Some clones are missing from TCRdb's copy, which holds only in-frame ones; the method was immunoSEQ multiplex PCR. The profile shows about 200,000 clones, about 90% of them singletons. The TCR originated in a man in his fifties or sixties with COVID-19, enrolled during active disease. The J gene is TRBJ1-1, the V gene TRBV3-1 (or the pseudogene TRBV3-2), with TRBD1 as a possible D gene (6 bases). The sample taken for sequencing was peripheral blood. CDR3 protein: CASKPGGHTEAFF. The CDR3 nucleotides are TGTGCCAGCAAGCCCGGGGGGCACACTGAAGCTTTCTTT.